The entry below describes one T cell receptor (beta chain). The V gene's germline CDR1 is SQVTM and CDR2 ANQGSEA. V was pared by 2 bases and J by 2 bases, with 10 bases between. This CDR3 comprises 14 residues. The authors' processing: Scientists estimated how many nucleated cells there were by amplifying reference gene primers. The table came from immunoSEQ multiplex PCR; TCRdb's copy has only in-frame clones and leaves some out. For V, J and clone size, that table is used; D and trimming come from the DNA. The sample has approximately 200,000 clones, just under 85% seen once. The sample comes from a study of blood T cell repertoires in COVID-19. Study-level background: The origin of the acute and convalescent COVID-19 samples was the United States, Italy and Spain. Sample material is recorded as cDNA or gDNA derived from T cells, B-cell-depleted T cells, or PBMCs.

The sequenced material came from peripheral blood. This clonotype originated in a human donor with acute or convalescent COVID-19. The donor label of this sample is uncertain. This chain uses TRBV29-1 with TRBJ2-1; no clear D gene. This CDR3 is CSVESYLPYNEQFF. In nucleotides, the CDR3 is TGCAGCGTTGAAAGCTACCTACCCTACAATGAGCAGTTCTTC.